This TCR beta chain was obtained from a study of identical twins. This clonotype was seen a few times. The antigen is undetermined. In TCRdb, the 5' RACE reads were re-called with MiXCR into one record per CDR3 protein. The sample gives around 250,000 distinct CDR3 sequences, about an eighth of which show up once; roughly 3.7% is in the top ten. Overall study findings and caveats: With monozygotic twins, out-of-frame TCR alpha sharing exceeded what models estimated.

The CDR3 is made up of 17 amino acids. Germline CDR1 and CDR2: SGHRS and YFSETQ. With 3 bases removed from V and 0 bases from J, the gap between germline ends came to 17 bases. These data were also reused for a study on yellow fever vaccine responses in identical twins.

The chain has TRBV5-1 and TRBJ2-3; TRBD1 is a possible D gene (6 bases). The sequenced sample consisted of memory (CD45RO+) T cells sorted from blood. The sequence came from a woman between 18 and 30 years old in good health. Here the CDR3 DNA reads TGCGCCAGCAGCTGGGGGCGAGGGGAAGGAAGCACAGATACGCAGTATTTT. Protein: CASSWGRGEGSTDTQYF.